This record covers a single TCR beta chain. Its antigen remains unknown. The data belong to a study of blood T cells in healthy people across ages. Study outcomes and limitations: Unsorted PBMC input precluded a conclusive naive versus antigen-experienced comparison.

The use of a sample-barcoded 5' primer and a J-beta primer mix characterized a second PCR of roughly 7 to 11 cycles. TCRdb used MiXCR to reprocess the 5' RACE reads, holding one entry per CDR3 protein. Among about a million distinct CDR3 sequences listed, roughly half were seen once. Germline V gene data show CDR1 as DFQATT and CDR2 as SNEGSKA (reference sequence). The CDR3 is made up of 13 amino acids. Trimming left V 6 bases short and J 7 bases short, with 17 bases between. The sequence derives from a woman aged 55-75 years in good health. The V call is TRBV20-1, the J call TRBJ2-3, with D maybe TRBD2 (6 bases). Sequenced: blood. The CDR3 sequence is CSAAGRDFYTQYF. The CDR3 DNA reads TGCAGTGCCGCCGGGAGAGACTTTTATACGCAGTATTTT.